These 17 T cell receptor beta chains originate from one sample sequenced in a study of T cells after yellow fever vaccination. MiXCR, applied by TCRdb to the 5' RACE reads, yields one record per CDR3 protein. The sample holds some 560,000 distinct CDR3 sequences, about 19% seen once. The input for sequencing was PBMCs, taken 15 days after the yellow fever booster vaccination. The receptor set was obtained from a man under 40 who received the YFV17D yellow fever vaccine.

This clonotype was seen a handful of times. This chain links TRBV27 with TRBJ2-7, with TRBD1 identical over 8 bases. Germline values: CDR1 MNHEY, CDR2 SMNVEV (reference sequence). V shed 8 bases, J shed 2 bases, and the junction held 5 bases outside the gene matches. This CDR3 is built from 13 residues. This CDR3 is CASGRTGPYEQYF. CDR3 in DNA: TGTGCCAGCGGCCGGACAGGGCCCTACGAGCAGTACTTC.

CDR3 region: CASSQEVLAGSDTQYF. The CDR3 DNA is TGTGCCAGCAGCCAAGAGGTACTAGCGGGTTCAGATACGCAGTATTTT. The V gene is TRBV4-2, the J gene TRBJ2-3; 9 positions agree with TRBD2. Germline loops: CDR1 LGHNA, CDR2 YNFKEQ. With V trimmed by 0 bases and J by 4 bases, 5 bases remained unmatched. This CDR3 is 16 amino acids long.

This clonotype was seen more than once but under ten times. The chain couples TRBV20-1 to TRBJ2-1; no definite D call. There are 13 residues in the CDR3. Germline CDR1 reads DFQATT; CDR2 reads SNEGSKA (reference sequence). V lost 4 bases and J lost 0, with 7 bases in between. This CDR3 reads CSAIPSSYNEQFF. As DNA, the CDR3 is TGCAGTGCTATACCGTCCTCCTACAATGAGCAGTTCTTC.

The chain joins TRBV20-1 to TRBJ2-7, with 7 bases lining up with TRBD2. Germline values: CDR1 DFQATT, CDR2 SNEGSKA (reference sequence). V was pared by 3 bases and J by 2 bases, with 10 bases of the junction left unmatched. The CDR3 has 15 residues. CDR3 nucleotide sequence: TGCAGTGCTAGGATGCCAGGACTAGGGGCCTACGAGCAGTACTTC. As protein: CSARMPGLGAYEQYF.

V usage is TRBV24-1 and J usage is TRBJ2-1; 12 bases match TRBD2. The junction had 4 bases not matched to a gene; V was cut back by 9 bases and J by 2 bases. Germline V gives CDR1 KGHDR, CDR2 SFDVKD. The CDR3 is 15 amino acids. CDR3 residues: CATGTSGLTYNEQFF. In DNA, the CDR3 is TGTGCCACCGGGACTAGCGGGTTGACCTACAATGAGCAGTTCTTC.

The gene calls are TRBV5-4 and TRBJ2-1; 7 bases match TRBD2. Germline V gene data show CDR1 as SGHNT and CDR2 as YYREEE (reference sequence). The J segment lost 10 bases and the V segment lost 0 bases, leaving 10 bases of the junction unmatched. The CDR3 is made up of 15 amino acids. CDR3 in amino acids: CASSLEGRGMAEQFF. DNA of the CDR3: TGTGCCAGCAGCTTGGAGGGGAGGGGAATGGCGGAGCAGTTCTTC.

V is TRBV9 and J is TRBJ2-1; 13 bases match TRBD2. Per germline, CDR1 SGDLS and CDR2 YYNGEE. This CDR3 comprises 13 residues. Trimming removed 3 bases from V and 10 bases from J; junction bases left unmatched: 1. CDR3: CASSATSGGEQFF. The CDR3 DNA sequence: TGTGCCAGCAGCGCGACTAGCGGGGGGGAGCAGTTCTTC.

The chain is built from TRBV27 and TRBJ1-6; a possible D gene is TRBD1 (6 bases). Germline CDR1 MNHEY, CDR2 SMNVEV (reference sequence). The length of the CDR3 is 15 residues. Deletions cut 2 bases from V and 8 bases from J, with 13 bases between. The CDR3 region is CASSLGGQPDSPLHF. The CDR3 nucleotides read TGTGCCAGCAGTTTAGGGGGGCAACCAGATTCACCCCTCCACTTT.

The rearrangement joins TRBV18 to TRBJ2-3; D call uncertain. V was pared by 0 bases and J by 3 bases, with 10 bases between. The CDR3 has 15 residues. The germline CDR1 and CDR2 sequences are KGHSH and LQKENI. Here the CDR3 reads CASSPPTSETDTQYF. DNA for the CDR3: TGTGCCAGCTCACCACCGACCTCCGAGACAGATACGCAGTATTTT.

The V and J genes are TRBV30 and TRBJ1-2; perhaps TRBD1 as D (5 bases). The CDR3 spans 13 residues. Between the trimmed V and J ends, which lost 3 bases and 5 bases, there was a span of 13 bases. Germline V gene data show CDR1 as GTSNPN and CDR2 as SVGIG (reference sequence). This CDR3 is CAWRISGTYGYTF. In DNA, the CDR3 is TGTGCCTGGAGGATCTCGGGGACTTATGGCTACACCTTC. Filled out from reference TRBV30 and TRBJ1-2, the complete variable domain reads SQTIHQWPATLVQPVGSPLSLECTVEGTSNPNLYWYRQAAGRGLQLLFYSVGIGQISSEVPQNLSASRPQDRQFILSSKKLLLSDSGFYLCAWRISGTYGYTFGSGTRLTVV.

This clonotype was seen more than once but under ten times. The CDR3 protein is CASSSRSNSLAAKETQYF. The CDR3 region has the DNA TGTGCCAGCAGCTCAAGATCCAATTCACTAGCGGCAAAAGAGACCCAGTACTTC. The V gene is TRBV11-2, the J gene TRBJ2-5; 8 bases match TRBD2. V dropped 4 bases and J dropped 3; count of bases not matched to a gene: 16. CDR1 SGHAT and CDR2 FQNNGV come from the germline V gene. The CDR3 length is 18 residues.

The sample holds a few counts of this clonotype. The J gene is TRBJ2-1, the V gene TRBV20-1; possible D gene TRBD2, 5 bases. Germline values: CDR1 DFQATT, CDR2 SNEGSKA (reference sequence). This CDR3 has 13 residues. V shed 0 bases and J shed 7 bases, with 10 bases lying between them. The CDR3 DNA reads TGCAGTGCTAGAGAGACTAAAAGGAATGAGCAGTTCTTC. Protein product: CSARETKRNEQFF.

This clonotype occurred a few times. The chain employs TRBV11-2 and TRBJ2-2; 9 bases agree with TRBD2. The CDR3 covers 17 residues. Germline CDR1 reads SGHAT; CDR2 reads FQNNGV. Losses at the gene ends were 3 bases for V and 5 bases for J; bases not matched to a gene: 10. CDR3 in amino acids: CASSFWKAGGPTGELFF. CDR3 coding DNA: TGTGCCAGCAGCTTCTGGAAGGCGGGAGGGCCTACCGGGGAGCTGTTTTTT.

This chain uses TRBV5-1 with TRBJ2-7; D remains unclear. CDR1 and CDR2 (germline): SGHRS, YFSETQ. V dropped 1 base and J dropped 3 bases, with 8 bases sitting between them. This CDR3 has 13 residues. The CDR3 loop is CASSLWTDYEQYF. In DNA form, the CDR3 reads TGCGCCAGCAGCTTGTGGACGGACTACGAGCAGTACTTC.

This clonotype was detected a few times. This sequence joins TRBV11-2 and TRBJ2-2, with a possible D match to TRBD1 (5 bases). There are 16 residues in the CDR3. CDR1 and CDR2 (germline): SGHAT, FQNNGV. The V and J ends lost 4 bases and 4 bases respectively, with 16 bases between them. CDR3 loop: CASSSWQGSGTGELFF. The DNA for the CDR3 is TGTGCCAGCAGCTCATGGCAGGGATCAGGCACCGGGGAGCTGTTTTTT.

The rearrangement uses TRBV7-2 and TRBJ1-5; 7 positions match TRBD1. This CDR3 has 15 amino acids. The trim removed 2 bases at V and 7 bases at J, leaving 8 bases unmatched. Germline V CDR1 and CDR2: SGHTA, FQGNSA. CDR3 coding DNA: TGTGCCAGCAGCTTATTCACAGGGGTAGAACAGCCCCAGCATTTT. Translating gives CASSLFTGVEQPQHF.

This clonotype came up a few times. The chain links TRBV7-6 to TRBJ1-4; perhaps TRBD1 as D (5 bases). Germline V gives CDR1 SGHVS, CDR2 FNYEAQ. The CDR3 sequence is 15 residues long. Trimming cost V 5 bases and J 3 bases, with 13 bases left between them. The DNA for the CDR3 is TGTGCCAGCAGCCTCTCCGGGGGGGCTAATGAAAAACTGTTTTTT. Its protein product is CASSLSGGANEKLFF.